Listed here is a single T cell receptor beta chain. A second PCR, run for about 7 to 11 cycles, used a sample-barcoded 5' primer plus a J-beta primer mix. Each CDR3 protein gets one entry after TCRdb re-called the 5' RACE reads with MiXCR. This table has about 930,000 distinct CDR3 sequences, about 28% appearing once. V dropped 4 bases and J dropped 0; count of bases not matched to a gene: 4. The CDR3 is 15 amino acids. CDR1 is LNHDA and CDR2 is SQIVND in the germline V gene (reference sequence). This entry belongs to a study of blood T cells in healthy people across ages. The same data also went into a second study, on T cells of mothers and their children.

The chain carries TRBV19 and TRBJ1-2; 8 nucleotides match TRBD1. Sequenced sample: blood. This receptor was obtained from a middle-aged woman in good health. The CDR3 loop is CASSKAGGSNYGYTF. CDR3 nucleotides: TGTGCCAGTAGTAAAGCAGGGGGCTCTAACTATGGCTACACCTTC.